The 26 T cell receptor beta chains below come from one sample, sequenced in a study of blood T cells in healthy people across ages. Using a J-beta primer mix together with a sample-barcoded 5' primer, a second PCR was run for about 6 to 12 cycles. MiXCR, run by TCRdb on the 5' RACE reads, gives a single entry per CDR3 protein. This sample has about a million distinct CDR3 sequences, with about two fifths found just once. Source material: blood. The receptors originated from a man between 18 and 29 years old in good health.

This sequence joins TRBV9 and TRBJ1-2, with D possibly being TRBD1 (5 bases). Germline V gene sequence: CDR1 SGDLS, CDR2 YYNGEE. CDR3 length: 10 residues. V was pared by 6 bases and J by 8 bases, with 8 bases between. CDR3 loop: CASTRGGYTF. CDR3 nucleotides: TGTGCCAGCACGAGGGGAGGCTACACCTTC.

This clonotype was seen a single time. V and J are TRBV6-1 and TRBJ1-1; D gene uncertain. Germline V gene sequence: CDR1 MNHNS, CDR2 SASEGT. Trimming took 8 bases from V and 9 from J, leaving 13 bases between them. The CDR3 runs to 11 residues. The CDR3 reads CASSTVLQAFF. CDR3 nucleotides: TGTGCCAGCTCTACGGTTCTCCAAGCTTTCTTT.

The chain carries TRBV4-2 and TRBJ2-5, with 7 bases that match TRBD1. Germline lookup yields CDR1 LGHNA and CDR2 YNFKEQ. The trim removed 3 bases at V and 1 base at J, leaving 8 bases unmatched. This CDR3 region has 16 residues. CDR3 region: CASSQGRDSLQETQYF. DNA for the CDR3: TGTGCCAGCAGCCAGGGCCGGGACAGTCTCCAAGAGACCCAGTACTTC.

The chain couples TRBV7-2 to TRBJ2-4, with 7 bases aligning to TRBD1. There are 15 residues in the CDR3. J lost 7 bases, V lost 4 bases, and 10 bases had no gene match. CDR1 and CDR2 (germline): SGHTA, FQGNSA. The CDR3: CASSSRQGRANIQYF. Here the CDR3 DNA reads TGTGCCAGCAGCTCCCGACAGGGTCGGGCGAACATTCAGTACTTC.

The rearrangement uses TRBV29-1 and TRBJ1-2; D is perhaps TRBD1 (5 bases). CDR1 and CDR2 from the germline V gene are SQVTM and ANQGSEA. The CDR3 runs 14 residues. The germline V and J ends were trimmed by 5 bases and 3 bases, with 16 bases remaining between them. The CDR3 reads CSVHPREGDYGYTF. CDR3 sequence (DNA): TGCAGCGTTCATCCCAGGGAGGGTGACTATGGCTACACCTTC.

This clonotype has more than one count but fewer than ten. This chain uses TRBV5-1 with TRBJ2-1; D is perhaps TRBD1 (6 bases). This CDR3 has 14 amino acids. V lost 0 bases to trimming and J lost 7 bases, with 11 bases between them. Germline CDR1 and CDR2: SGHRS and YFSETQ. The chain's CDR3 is CASSLDRVDNEQFF. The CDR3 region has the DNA TGCGCCAGCAGCTTGGACAGGGTCGATAATGAGCAGTTCTTC.

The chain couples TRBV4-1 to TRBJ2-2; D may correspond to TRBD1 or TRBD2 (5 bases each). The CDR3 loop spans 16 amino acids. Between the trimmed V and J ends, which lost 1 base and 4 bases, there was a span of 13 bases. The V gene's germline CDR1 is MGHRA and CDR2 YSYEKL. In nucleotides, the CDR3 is TGCGCCAGCAGCCAAGGATGGGGGATAGGCACCGGGGAGCTGTTTTTT. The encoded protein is CASSQGWGIGTGELFF.

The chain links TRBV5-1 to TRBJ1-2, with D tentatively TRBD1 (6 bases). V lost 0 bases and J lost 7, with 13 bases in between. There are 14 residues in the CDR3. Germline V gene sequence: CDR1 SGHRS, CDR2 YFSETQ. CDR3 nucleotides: TGCGCCAGCAGCTTGGTTCCAGGGGACTGTGGCTACACCTTC. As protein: CASSLVPGDCGYTF.

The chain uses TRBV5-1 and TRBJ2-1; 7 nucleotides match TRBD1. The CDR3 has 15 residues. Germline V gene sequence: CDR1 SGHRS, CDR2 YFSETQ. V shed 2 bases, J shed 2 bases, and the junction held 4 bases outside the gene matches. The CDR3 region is CASSFRGPPYNEQFF. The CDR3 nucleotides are TGCGCCAGCAGCTTTAGGGGGCCACCCTACAATGAGCAGTTCTTC.

CDR3 sequence: CASRSVGREKNTEAFF. The CDR3, as DNA: TGTGCCAGCAGATCGGTGGGCAGGGAAAAGAACACTGAAGCTTTCTTT. The genes are TRBV7-9 and TRBJ1-1, with a weak D call TRBD1 (5 bases). CDR1 and CDR2 (germline): SEHNR, FQNEAQ (reference sequence). This CDR3 spans 16 amino acids. V was clipped by 6 bases and J by 1 base, with 18 bases between them. Supplemented by reference TRBV7-9 and TRBJ1-1, the full variable domain reads DTGVSQNPRHKITKRGQNVTFRCDPISEHNRLYWYRQTLGQGPEFLTYFQNEAQLEKSRLLSDRFSAERPKGSFSTLEIQRTEQGDSAMYLCASRSVGREKNTEAFFGQGTRLTVV.

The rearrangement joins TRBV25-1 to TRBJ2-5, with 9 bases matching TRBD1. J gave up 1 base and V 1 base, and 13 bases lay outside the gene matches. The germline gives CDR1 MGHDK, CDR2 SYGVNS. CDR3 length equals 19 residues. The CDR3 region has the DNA TGTGCCAGCAGTGAATTCGGACAGGGGAGGCCCGGCTCCCAAGAGACCCAGTACTTC. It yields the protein CASSEFGQGRPGSQETQYF.

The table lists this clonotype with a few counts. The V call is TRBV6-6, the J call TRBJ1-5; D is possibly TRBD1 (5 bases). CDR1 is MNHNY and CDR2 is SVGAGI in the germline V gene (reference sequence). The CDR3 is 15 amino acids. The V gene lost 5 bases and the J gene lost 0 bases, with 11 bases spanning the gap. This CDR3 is CASSRGLYSNQPQHF. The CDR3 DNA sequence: TGTGCCAGCAGTAGGGGACTGTATAGCAATCAGCCCCAGCATTTT.

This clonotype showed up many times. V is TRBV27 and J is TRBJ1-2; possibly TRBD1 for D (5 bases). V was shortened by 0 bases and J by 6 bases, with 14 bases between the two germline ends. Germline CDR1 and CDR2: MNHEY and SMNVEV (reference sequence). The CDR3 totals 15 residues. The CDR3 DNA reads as TGTGCCAGCAGTTTATCGGGGGTGAAGGGGAATGGCTACACCTTC. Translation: CASSLSGVKGNGYTF.

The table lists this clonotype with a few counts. The CDR3, as DNA: TGTGCCAGCAGCGTGGGACTAGCGGGGGTACCGAGGAGCACAGATACGCAGTATTTT. Translated, it gives CASSVGLAGVPRSTDTQYF. The V and J genes are TRBV9 and TRBJ2-3, with 14 bases lining up with TRBD2. V trimming: 2 bases; J trimming: 0 bases; junction bases outside the gene matches: 8. The CDR3 loop spans 19 amino acids. Germline V gene lookup returns CDR1 SGDLS and CDR2 YYNGEE.

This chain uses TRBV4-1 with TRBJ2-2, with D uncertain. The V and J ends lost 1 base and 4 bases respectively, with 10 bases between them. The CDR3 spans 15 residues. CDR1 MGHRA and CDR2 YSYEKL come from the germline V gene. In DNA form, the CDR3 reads TGCGCCAGCAGCCAAGCGGCGGTTACCACCGGGGAGCTGTTTTTT. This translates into CASSQAAVTTGELFF.

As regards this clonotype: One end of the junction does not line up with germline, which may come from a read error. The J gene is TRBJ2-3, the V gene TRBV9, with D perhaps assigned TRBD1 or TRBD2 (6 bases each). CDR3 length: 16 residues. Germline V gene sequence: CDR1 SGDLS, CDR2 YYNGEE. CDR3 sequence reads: CASSRGADSSTDTRYF. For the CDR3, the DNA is TGTGCCAGCAGCAGGGGGGCCGATTCTAGCACAGATACGCGGTATTTT.

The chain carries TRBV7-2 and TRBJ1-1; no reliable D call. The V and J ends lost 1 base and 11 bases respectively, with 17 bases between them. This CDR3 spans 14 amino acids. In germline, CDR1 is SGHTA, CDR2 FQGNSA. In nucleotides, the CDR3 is TGTGCCAGCAGCTTAGAGTTGGCAGCGTCTGGTGCTTTCTTT. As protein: CASSLELAASGAFF.

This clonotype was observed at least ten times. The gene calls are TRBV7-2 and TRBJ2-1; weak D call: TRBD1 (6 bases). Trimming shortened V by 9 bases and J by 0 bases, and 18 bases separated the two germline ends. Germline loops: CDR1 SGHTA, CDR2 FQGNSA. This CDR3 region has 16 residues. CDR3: CASYRVSRSSYNEQFF. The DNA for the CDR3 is TGTGCCAGTTACAGGGTGTCGAGAAGCTCCTACAATGAGCAGTTCTTC.

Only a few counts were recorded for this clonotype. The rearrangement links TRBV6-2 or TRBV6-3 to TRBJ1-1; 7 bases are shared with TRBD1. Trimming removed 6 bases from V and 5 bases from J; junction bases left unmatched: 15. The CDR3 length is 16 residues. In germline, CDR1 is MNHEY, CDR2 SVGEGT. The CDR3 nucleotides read TGTGCCAGCAGGCCTAAGACAGGGCTGATAGGGACTGAAGCTTTCTTT. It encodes CASRPKTGLIGTEAFF.

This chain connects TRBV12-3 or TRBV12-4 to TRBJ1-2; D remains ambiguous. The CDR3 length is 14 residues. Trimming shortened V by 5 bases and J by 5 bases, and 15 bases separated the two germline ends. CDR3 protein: CASSEPSRGYGYTF. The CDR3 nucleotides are TGTGCCAGCAGTGAGCCATCGCGAGGGTATGGCTACACCTTC.

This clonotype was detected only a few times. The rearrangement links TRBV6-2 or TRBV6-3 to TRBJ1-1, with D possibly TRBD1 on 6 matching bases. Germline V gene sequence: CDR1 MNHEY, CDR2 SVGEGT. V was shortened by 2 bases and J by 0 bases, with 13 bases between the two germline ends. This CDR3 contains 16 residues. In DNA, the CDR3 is TGTGCCAGCAGTTACGTCGGGGGGCTATTGAACACTGAAGCTTTCTTT. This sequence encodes CASSYVGGLLNTEAFF.

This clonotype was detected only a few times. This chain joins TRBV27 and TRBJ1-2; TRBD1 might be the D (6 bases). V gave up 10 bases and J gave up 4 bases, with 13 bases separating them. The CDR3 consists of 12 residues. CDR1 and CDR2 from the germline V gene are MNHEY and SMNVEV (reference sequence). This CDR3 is CATTGHGYGYTF. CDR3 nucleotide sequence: TGTGCCACCACGGGACACGGCTATGGCTACACCTTC.

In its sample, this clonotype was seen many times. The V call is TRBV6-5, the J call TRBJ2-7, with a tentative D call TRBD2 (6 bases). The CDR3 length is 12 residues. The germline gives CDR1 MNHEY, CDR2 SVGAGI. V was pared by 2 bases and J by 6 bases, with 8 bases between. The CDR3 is CASSYRGGEQYF. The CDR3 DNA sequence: TGTGCCAGCAGTTACAGGGGAGGCGAGCAGTACTTC.

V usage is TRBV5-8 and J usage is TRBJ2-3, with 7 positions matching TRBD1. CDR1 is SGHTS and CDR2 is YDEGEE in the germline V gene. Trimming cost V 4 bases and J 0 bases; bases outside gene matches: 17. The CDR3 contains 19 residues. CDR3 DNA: TGTGCCAGCAGCGTCCTACCTCACAGGGGCCCACCTAGCACAGATACGCAGTATTTT. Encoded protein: CASSVLPHRGPPSTDTQYF.

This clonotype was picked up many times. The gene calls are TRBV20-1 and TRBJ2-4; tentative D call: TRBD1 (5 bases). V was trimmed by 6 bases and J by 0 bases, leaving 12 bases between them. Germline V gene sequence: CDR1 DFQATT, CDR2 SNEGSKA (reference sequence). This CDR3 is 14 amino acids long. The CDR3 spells CSADNRRAKNIQYF. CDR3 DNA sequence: TGCAGTGCCGATAACAGGAGAGCCAAAAACATTCAGTACTTC.

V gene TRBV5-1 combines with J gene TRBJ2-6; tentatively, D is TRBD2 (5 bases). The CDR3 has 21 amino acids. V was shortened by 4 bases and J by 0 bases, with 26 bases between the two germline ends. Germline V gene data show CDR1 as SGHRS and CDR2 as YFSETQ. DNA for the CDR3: TGCGCCAGCAGCGGAGGAGAACGAACAAGGAACCCAATCTCTGGGGCCAACGTCCTGACTTTC. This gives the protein CASSGGERTRNPISGANVLTF.